The next 28 T cell receptor beta chains were all read from a single sample in a study of shared clonotypes between healthy human individuals. The repertoire was sequenced with immunoSEQ multiplex PCR; TCRdb's copy has only in-frame clones and lacks some. This table holds approximately 2.3 million clones, over 85% found once. The sequencing sample was made of naive CD4+ T cells from PBMCs. Noted subset: CD45RA+ positively selected. These TCRs come from a man between 18 and 29 years old in good health. Some clones in this sample may be carry-over from other donors' samples.

This sequence joins TRBV28 and TRBJ1-3; possible D gene TRBD1, 6 bases. Germline assignment: CDR1 MDHEN and CDR2 SYDVKM. With 5 bases removed from V and 5 bases from J, the gap between germline ends came to 13 bases. CDR3 size: 14 residues. Here the CDR3 reads CASSIGGWRNTIYF. The CDR3 DNA sequence: TGTGCCAGCAGTATAGGGGGGTGGAGAAACACCATATATTTT.

A word on this clone: The junction and the germline gene differ at one end; a read error may be behind it. The rearrangement joins TRBV9 to TRBJ2-7; the D gene is possibly TRBD2 (5 bases). This CDR3 is built from 9 residues. The germline V gene has CDR1 SGDLS and CDR2 YYNGEE. CDR3 bases: TGTGCCAGCTCTTATAGGAGGTTGTTC. Its protein product is CASSYRRLF.

The rearrangement joins TRBV10-3 to TRBJ2-2; D gene unclear. This CDR3 has 10 amino acids. With 8 bases removed from V and 10 bases from J, the gap between germline ends came to 8 bases. From germline, CDR1 is ENHRY and CDR2 SYGVKD. CDR3 protein: CAIGRSELFF. CDR3 DNA: TGTGCCATCGGACGGTCGGAGCTGTTTTTT.

This clone was detected once. The rearrangement joins TRBV28 to TRBJ1-2; D gene uncertain. This CDR3 region has 17 residues. Germline assignment: CDR1 MDHEN and CDR2 SYDVKM. V lost 8 bases to trimming and J lost 4 bases, with 26 bases between them. CDR3: CASSIPGGASFSYGYTF. In DNA, the CDR3 is TGTGCCAGCTCCATTCCAGGAGGCGCGAGTTTCAGCTATGGCTACACCTTC.

This chain connects TRBV5-1 to TRBJ2-7, with 9 bases fitting TRBD2. CDR3 length equals 15 residues. CDR1 and CDR2 (germline): SGHRS, YFSETQ. The V gene end was trimmed by 2 bases and the J gene end by 6 bases; junction bases not matched to a gene: 9. CDR3 in amino acids: CASSFIAGAASEQYF. The CDR3 nucleotides read TGCGCCAGCAGCTTTATAGCGGGAGCAGCTTCCGAGCAGTACTTC.

V usage is TRBV28 and J usage is TRBJ1-2; 8 bases are a match to TRBD1. The CDR3 consists of 15 residues. The V and J ends lost 2 bases and 4 bases, in that order; junction bases with no gene match: 6. Looked up from germline, CDR1 is MDHEN and CDR2 is SYDVKM. CDR3 nucleotide sequence: TGTGCCAGCAGTTTACTCGCGGGACAGGCCTATGGCTACACCTTC. Protein sequence: CASSLLAGQAYGYTF.

The chain has TRBV7-2 and TRBJ1-2; 7 bases are a match to TRBD1. CDR1 is SGHTA, CDR2 FQGNSA, per germline. The CDR3 has 17 amino acids. J was trimmed by 0 bases and V by 1 base; bases with no gene match: 8. Here the CDR3 reads CASSLDGTVASNYGYTF. DNA of the CDR3: TGTGCCAGCAGCTTAGACGGGACAGTAGCTTCTAACTATGGCTACACCTTC.

Comment on this clone: At the DNA level, this CDR3 is encoded by other sequences in the same sample as well. The V gene is TRBV7-9, the J gene TRBJ1-5, with no clear D. The germline gives CDR1 SEHNR, CDR2 FQNEAQ (reference sequence). The CDR3 has 13 amino acids. With 0 bases removed from V and 5 bases from J, the gap between germline ends came to 5 bases. DNA of the CDR3: TGTGCCAGCAGCTTAGCCGGGTATCAGCCCCAGCATTTT. Protein product: CASSLAGYQPQHF.

The gene calls are TRBV5-1 and TRBJ2-3; possible D gene TRBD1, 6 bases. V lost 3 bases to trimming and J lost 4 bases, with 18 bases between them. The CDR3 spans 16 residues. Germline V gene lookup returns CDR1 SGHRS and CDR2 YFSETQ. CDR3 in amino acids: CASSSGLARGSDTQYF. CDR3 in DNA: TGCGCCAGCAGCTCTGGTCTGGCCAGGGGATCAGATACGCAGTATTTT.

The genes are TRBV4-2 and TRBJ2-5; 10 nucleotides line up with TRBD2. This CDR3 comprises 18 residues. J was trimmed by 5 bases and V by 4 bases; bases with no gene match: 16. Germline loops: CDR1 LGHNA, CDR2 YNFKEQ. In DNA form, the CDR3 reads TGTGCCAGCAGCCGAAGAGGTACAGCGGGAGGGCCGGAGGAGACCCAGTACTTC. Translated, it gives CASSRRGTAGGPEETQYF.

This clone was seen once. DNA for the CDR3: TGTGCCAGCAGCTTGGAGTGGCAGGGGGACTATGGCTACACCTTC. This gives the protein CASSLEWQGDYGYTF. The chain employs TRBV5-8 and TRBJ1-2; TRBD1 agrees at 7 bases. Germline CDR1 SGHTS, CDR2 YDEGEE. This CDR3 is built from 15 residues. The V segment lost 0 bases and the J segment 3 bases; nucleotides outside the gene matches: 5.

The chain couples TRBV18 to TRBJ2-7; D is unresolved. The CDR3 sequence is 14 residues long. The V end lost 3 bases, the J end lost 6 bases, and 15 bases lay between the germline ends. Germline assignment: CDR1 KGHSH and CDR2 LQKENI. The CDR3 DNA reads as TGTGCCAGCTCACCCGGTTCGTGGTTGGGCGAGCAGTACTTC. Its translation: CASSPGSWLGEQYF.

The chain is built from TRBV11-2 and TRBJ2-7, with unresolved D. CDR1 SGHAT and CDR2 FQNNGV come from the germline V gene. V was clipped by 7 bases and J by 0 bases, with 13 bases between them. The length of the CDR3 is 14 residues. The CDR3 protein is CASTLRLNSYEQYF. The CDR3 DNA reads as TGTGCCAGCACCCTGCGGCTCAACTCCTACGAGCAGTACTTC.

The chain carries TRBV4-2 and TRBJ1-2; TRBD1 might be the D (5 bases). The CDR3 has 14 residues. Germline V gene sequence: CDR1 LGHNA, CDR2 YNFKEQ. V lost 0 bases, J lost 7 bases, and 12 bases lay in between. This CDR3 is CASSQDAGLSGYTF. The CDR3 nucleotides read TGTGCCAGCAGCCAAGACGCGGGACTCTCTGGCTACACCTTC.

This sequence joins TRBV27 and TRBJ2-7; 10 bases agree with TRBD1. Germline-derived CDR1 and CDR2 are MNHEY and SMNVEV (reference sequence). J lost 4 bases, V lost 6 bases, and 12 bases had no gene match. The CDR3 contains 16 residues. Written as DNA, the CDR3 is TGTGCCAGCAGCCTACTTGGGACAGGGGCGAAATACGAGCAGTACTTC. It specifies CASSLLGTGAKYEQYF.

This clone appeared a single time. The chain combines TRBV10-3 with TRBJ1-3; D is unresolved. This CDR3 region has 14 residues. V gave up 0 bases and J gave up 0 bases, with 3 bases separating them. Germline values: CDR1 ENHRY, CDR2 SYGVKD. The CDR3 is CAISESGSGNTIYF. CDR3 nucleotides: TGTGCCATCAGTGAGTCTGGCTCTGGAAACACCATATATTTT.

The genes are TRBV7-3 and TRBJ2-2; no clear D. The CDR3 is made up of 13 amino acids. V lost 5 bases and J 2 bases, leaving 6 bases between the germline ends. Germline CDR1 and CDR2: SGHTA and FQGTGA. The DNA of the CDR3 is TGTGCCAGCAGCCCGTACAACACCGGGGAGCTGTTTTTT. Protein: CASSPYNTGELFF.

The chain recombines TRBV28 with TRBJ2-3; the D is unclear. Germline CDR1 and CDR2: MDHEN and SYDVKM. The CDR3 spans 14 residues. V lost 5 bases and J lost 2, with 11 bases in between. The CDR3 reads CASSISIITDTQYF. The CDR3 region has the DNA TGTGCCAGCAGTATATCGATAATCACAGATACGCAGTATTTT.

This chain links TRBV28 with TRBJ1-4, with 7 bases identical to TRBD1. The CDR3 contains 15 residues. The trim removed 7 bases at V and 8 bases at J, leaving 13 bases unmatched. Per germline, CDR1 MDHEN and CDR2 SYDVKM. The CDR3 is CASTPSETGSEKLFF. CDR3 nucleotides: TGTGCCAGCACACCTTCGGAGACAGGGAGCGAAAAACTGTTTTTT.

This clone was detected only once. The rearrangement joins TRBV7-8 to TRBJ2-3; 8 nucleotides line up with TRBD1. The CDR3 spans 15 residues. Germline CDR1 is SGHVS and CDR2 is FQNEAQ. V lost 5 bases to trimming and J lost 0 bases; unmatched junction nucleotides: 4. The CDR3 spells CASSQRTGSTDTQYF. The DNA for the CDR3 is TGTGCCAGCAGCCAACGGACAGGGAGCACAGATACGCAGTATTTT.

This chain joins TRBV19 and TRBJ1-5, with 7 bases that match TRBD1. The CDR3 runs to 15 residues. Trimming took 9 bases from V and 7 from J; bases not matched to a gene: 15. Looked up from germline, CDR1 is LNHDA and CDR2 is SQIVND (reference sequence). As DNA, the CDR3 is TGTGCCAGCAAAAGGGACAGCGCTTACGGCCAGCCCCAGCATTTT. Translated, it gives CASKRDSAYGQPQHF.

The chain combines TRBV28 with TRBJ1-1; D is undetermined. Deletions cut 6 bases from V and 5 bases from J, with 16 bases between. The CDR3 is 14 amino acids. Per germline, CDR1 MDHEN and CDR2 SYDVKM. CDR3 nucleotides: TGTGCCAGCAGACTTCAGGTGGTTCTTACTGAAGCTTTCTTT. Its translation: CASRLQVVLTEAFF.

This clone came up once. This chain connects TRBV4-1 to TRBJ1-1; the D gene is possibly TRBD1 (5 bases). From germline, CDR1 is MGHRA and CDR2 YSYEKL. The V end lost 6 bases, the J end lost 6 bases, and 23 bases lay between the germline ends. This CDR3 contains 16 residues. The DNA for the CDR3 is TGCGCCAGCAGGCAGATGTTTGGGGGATTGGGGGCTGAAGCTTTCTTT. It encodes CASRQMFGGLGAEAFF.

This sequence joins TRBV7-9 and TRBJ2-7, with D unclear. With 1 base removed from V and 3 bases from J, the gap between germline ends came to 10 bases. Germline V lookup: CDR1 SEHNR, CDR2 FQNEAQ (reference sequence). The CDR3 runs 14 residues. In DNA, the CDR3 is TGTGCCAGCAGCTTAGAGACTGCCATCTACGAGCAGTACTTC. Its translation: CASSLETAIYEQYF. Looking up the rest from reference TRBV7-9 and TRBJ2-7 gives the full variable domain: DTGVSQNPRHKITKRGQNVTFRCDPISEHNRLYWYRQTLGQGPEFLTYFQNEAQLEKSRLLSDRFSAERPKGSFSTLEIQRTEQGDSAMYLCASSLETAIYEQYFGPGTRLTVT.

The rearrangement links TRBV28 to TRBJ1-5; unclear D gene. Trimming pared 4 bases from V and 6 bases from J, leaving 22 bases between. In germline, CDR1 is MDHEN, CDR2 SYDVKM. The CDR3 is 17 amino acids. The CDR3 DNA reads TGTGCCAGCAGTTCCCCTTTAGGTTTAGGTTTGGGTCAGCCCCAGCATTTT. It codes for CASSSPLGLGLGQPQHF.

The chain carries TRBV7-9 and TRBJ2-1; the match to TRBD1 covers 7 bases. The germline V gene has CDR1 SEHNR and CDR2 FQNEAQ (reference sequence). V lost 0 bases to trimming and J lost 7 bases; unmatched junction nucleotides: 6. This CDR3 is built from 15 residues. CDR3 amino acids: CASSLALTGTNEQFF. The CDR3 DNA follows: TGTGCCAGCAGCTTAGCGCTGACAGGGACGAATGAGCAGTTCTTC.

The chain has TRBV5-4 and TRBJ2-7; 9 positions agree with TRBD2. Germline trimming cut 4 bases from V and 3 bases from J; bases unmatched to any gene: 8. The length of the CDR3 is 15 residues. Per the germline V gene, CDR1 is SGHNT and CDR2 is YYREEE (reference sequence). The chain's CDR3 is CASSRAGGAHYEQYF. The CDR3 nucleotides are TGTGCCAGCAGCCGGGCGGGAGGGGCCCACTACGAGCAGTACTTC. Looking up the rest from reference TRBV5-4 and TRBJ2-7 gives the full variable domain: ETGVTQSPTHLIKTRGQQVTLRCSSQSGHNTVSWYQQALGQGPQFIFQYYREEENGRGNFPPRFSGLQFPNYSSELNVNALELDDSALYLCASSRAGGAHYEQYFGPGTRLTVT.

The chain combines TRBV11-3 with TRBJ2-1, with D uncertain. The CDR3 totals 15 residues. Trimming removed 1 base from V and 0 bases from J, with 7 bases in between. CDR1 SGHNT and CDR2 YENEEA come from the germline V gene. The CDR3 region is CASSLGVASYNEQFF. CDR3 in DNA: TGTGCCAGCAGCTTAGGAGTCGCCTCCTACAATGAGCAGTTCTTC.